A single sample is the source of the 19 T cell receptor beta chains below, sequenced in a study of T cell repertoires in cytomegalovirus infection. TCRdb used MiXCR to reprocess the reads, holding one entry per CDR3 protein. Of approximately 990,000 distinct CDR3 sequences listed, under 40% were seen once; the top ten hold 13%. No antigens are known for them. The specimen comprised cultured CD8+ T cells from PBMCs, sampled from culture after CMV antigen stimulation. These receptors all stem from a human donor in good health (CMV status not recorded). Some clones in this sample may be carry-over from other donors' samples.

The chain recombines TRBV29-1 with TRBJ1-2; D remains ambiguous. Germline V lookup: CDR1 SQVTM, CDR2 ANQGSEA. V lost 3 bases to trimming and J lost 4 bases, with 12 bases between them. There are 13 residues in the CDR3. CDR3 DNA: TGCAGCGTTGATTTCCGGTCCTTCTATGGCTACACCTTC. This encodes CSVDFRSFYGYTF.

This clonotype showed up just a few times. V usage is TRBV12-3 or TRBV12-4 and J usage is TRBJ2-1, with D possibly matching TRBD2 (5 bases). V was trimmed by 10 bases and J by 6 bases, leaving 10 bases between them. There are 11 residues in the CDR3. CDR3 amino acids: CATVGINEQFF. The CDR3 region has the DNA TGTGCCACCGTCGGGATCAATGAGCAGTTCTTC.

The chain employs TRBV6-5 and TRBJ1-2; TRBD1 is a possible D gene (5 bases). Looked up from germline, CDR1 is MNHEY and CDR2 is SVGAGI. Deletions cut 1 base from V and 8 bases from J, with 17 bases between. CDR3 length equals 15 residues. CDR3 in DNA: TGTGCCAGCAGTTACTTCCCCGAAGGGACGGACGGCTACACCTTC. This gives the protein CASSYFPEGTDGYTF.

The V gene is TRBV6-2 or TRBV6-3, the J gene TRBJ2-5; 9 nucleotides align to TRBD2. V shed 8 bases, J shed 2 bases, and the junction held 9 bases outside the gene matches. CDR3 size: 15 residues. The germline CDR1 and CDR2 sequences are MNHEY and SVGEGT. CDR3 nucleotides: TGTGCCAGCGATGTAGCGGGGGTCTCTCAAGAGACCCAGTACTTC. Protein product: CASDVAGVSQETQYF.

This clonotype has a handful of counts. This chain uses TRBV11-3 with TRBJ2-5, with D possibly TRBD1 on 5 matching bases. CDR3 length equals 13 residues. The V end was cut by 5 bases, the J end by 5 bases, with 12 bases between. From germline, CDR1 is SGHNT and CDR2 YENEEA. CDR3 amino acids: CASSVETAETQYF. The DNA for the CDR3 is TGTGCCAGCAGCGTTGAGACAGCCGAGACCCAGTACTTC.

V gene TRBV7-2 combines with J gene TRBJ2-1; tentatively, D is TRBD1 or TRBD2 (5 bases each). The CDR3 has 16 residues. The V end was cut by 2 bases, the J end by 10 bases, with 21 bases between. The germline CDR1 and CDR2 sequences are SGHTA and FQGNSA. CDR3 coding DNA: TGTGCCAGCAGCTTACGGAAGGGGACCTCCTCTAGGGAGCAGTTCTTC. It yields the protein CASSLRKGTSSREQFF.

J is TRBJ2-5 and V is TRBV7-9; D is uncertain. The V and J ends lost 2 bases and 1 base respectively, with 14 bases between them. The CDR3 sequence is 16 residues long. From germline, CDR1 is SEHNR and CDR2 FQNEAQ (reference sequence). The CDR3 DNA follows: TGTGCCAGCAGCTTATCGCTTCGAGGAGCCCAAGAGACCCAGTACTTC. It yields the protein CASSLSLRGAQETQYF.

DNA of the CDR3: TGTGCCAGCGGGGACAGGGGTTACGAGCAGTACGTC. Translated, it gives CASGDRGYEQYV. The gene calls are TRBV6-5 and TRBJ2-7; 10 bases map to TRBD1. The CDR3 loop spans 12 amino acids. Unmatched junction bases numbered 2, after V lost 8 bases and J lost 4 bases. The V gene's germline CDR1 is MNHEY and CDR2 SVGAGI.

The chain links TRBV7-6 to TRBJ2-3; 7 bases agree with TRBD2. The CDR3 runs 15 residues. The V gene's germline CDR1 is SGHVS and CDR2 FNYEAQ. V was clipped by 5 bases and J by 0 bases; unmatched bases: 5. The CDR3 spells CASSPSGLSTDTQYF. In nucleotides, the CDR3 is TGTGCCAGCAGCCCTAGCGGCCTTAGCACAGATACGCAGTATTTT. The complete variable domain, with remaining parts taken from reference TRBV7-6 and TRBJ2-3, reads GAGVSQSPRYKVTKRGQDVALRCDPISGHVSLYWYRQALGQGPEFLTYFNYEAQQDKSGLPNDRFSAERPEGSISTLTIQRTEQRDSAMYRCASSPSGLSTDTQYFGPGTRLTVL.

The chain recombines TRBV19 with TRBJ1-1; D gene unclear. Germline values: CDR1 LNHDA, CDR2 SQIVND (reference sequence). V was pared by 9 bases and J by 0 bases, with 17 bases between. The CDR3 runs 15 residues. The CDR3 is CASLSGRGLNTEAFF. In DNA form, the CDR3 reads TGTGCCAGCCTCTCAGGACGTGGTTTGAACACTGAAGCTTTCTTT.

This clonotype turned up a few times. J is TRBJ2-7 and V is TRBV12-3 or TRBV12-4; D is possibly TRBD1 (6 bases). CDR3 length: 12 amino acids. V dropped 4 bases and J dropped 6 bases, with 10 bases sitting between them. This CDR3 is CASSYRDREQYV. For the CDR3, the DNA is TGTGCCAGCAGTTACAGGGATCGCGAGCAGTACGTC.

The chain has TRBV5-5 and TRBJ2-7; 9 bases line up with TRBD1. Germline CDR1 is SGHKS and CDR2 is YYEKEE (reference sequence). The ends lost 4 bases at V and 5 bases at J; junction bases unmatched: 7. There are 14 residues in the CDR3. The CDR3: CASSPKTGGNEQYV. The CDR3 region has the DNA TGTGCCAGCAGCCCGAAGACAGGGGGTAACGAGCAGTACGTC.

This clonotype was found a few times. This chain connects TRBV9 to TRBJ1-1; D call uncertain. The CDR3 has 15 residues. CDR1 and CDR2 from the germline V gene are SGDLS and YYNGEE. The V gene lost 0 bases and the J gene lost 1 base, with 10 bases spanning the gap. The CDR3 protein is CASSVGVGGNTEAFF. CDR3 sequence (DNA): TGTGCCAGCAGCGTAGGAGTCGGTGGGAACACTGAAGCTTTCTTT.

The rearrangement uses TRBV28 and TRBJ2-7, with 9 bases identical to TRBD1. V was pared by 6 bases and J by 2 bases, with 8 bases of the junction left unmatched. This CDR3 comprises 15 residues. CDR1 and CDR2 from the germline V gene are MDHEN and SYDVKM. The CDR3 nucleotides read TGTGCCAGCAGCAGGGACAGGGATCGTGCCTACGAGCAGTACGTC. Translation gives CASSRDRDRAYEQYV.

This clonotype was observed a few times. The rearrangement links TRBV28 to TRBJ1-2; D is undetermined. The V gene's germline CDR1 is MDHEN and CDR2 SYDVKM. V was trimmed by 5 bases and J by 7 bases, leaving 11 bases between them. The CDR3 sequence is 12 residues long. CDR3 region: CASSPPKGGYTF. The CDR3 DNA reads TGTGCCAGCAGTCCGCCCAAGGGTGGCTACACCTTC.

This clonotype was observed at least ten times. V is TRBV12-3 or TRBV12-4 and J is TRBJ1-5; possibly TRBD1 for D (6 bases). V lost 9 bases, J lost 0 bases, and 12 bases lay in between. The CDR3 consists of 14 residues. CDR3 in DNA: TGTGCCAGTCAGGGGTTACATAGCAATCAGCCCCAGCATTTT. Protein product: CASQGLHSNQPQHF.

This clonotype came up many times. The chain carries TRBV4-1 and TRBJ1-6; D may be TRBD1 (5 bases). Trimming pared 0 bases from V and 4 bases from J, leaving 7 bases between. The CDR3 runs to 15 residues. Germline CDR1 is MGHRA and CDR2 is YSYEKL. The CDR3 protein is CASSQDRGYNSPLHF. The DNA for the CDR3 is TGCGCCAGCAGCCAAGATAGGGGTTATAATTCACCCCTCCACTTT.

The chain has TRBV27 and TRBJ2-7; D perhaps matches TRBD2 (6 bases). The CDR3 totals 20 residues. The V gene's germline CDR1 is MNHEY and CDR2 SMNVEV (reference sequence). V lost 3 bases and J 2 bases, leaving 29 bases between the germline ends. The CDR3 DNA is TGTGCCAGCAGTTTCATCGCGGCCGGGGGTTTGGGAGACGGAGCCTACGAGCAGTACTTC. Amino acid sequence: CASSFIAAGGLGDGAYEQYF.

This sequence joins TRBV5-8 and TRBJ1-4; no reliable D call. This CDR3 has 15 amino acids. Germline loops: CDR1 SGHTS, CDR2 YDEGEE. The V and J ends lost 1 base and 5 bases respectively, with 12 bases between them. In DNA form, the CDR3 reads TGTGCCAGCAGCTTGTACGCCGGCCTAAATGAAAAACTGTTTTTT. Amino acids: CASSLYAGLNEKLFF.